Each of the 26 T cell receptor beta chains below was sequenced from the same sample in a study of blood T cell repertoires in COVID-19. Data came from immunoSEQ multiplex PCR; TCRdb stores just in-frame clones and leaves some out. The sample lists roughly 160,000 clones, just over 85% seen once, with 8% to 10% in the top ten. The material sequenced was peripheral blood. The receptor set was obtained from a man between 60 and 75 years old with acute or convalescent COVID-19.

This chain uses TRBV30 with TRBJ2-3; tentative D call: TRBD1 (7 bases). The CDR3 extends over 14 amino acids. Trimming took 3 bases from V and 1 from J, leaving 11 bases between them. CDR1 is GTSNPN, CDR2 SVGIG, per germline (reference sequence). CDR3 coding DNA: TGTGCCTGGAGGCCCAGGGGGGGCACAGATACGCAGTATTTT. Amino acids: CAWRPRGGTDTQYF.

The V and J genes are TRBV24-1 and TRBJ2-1; TRBD2 matches at 10 bases. Germline CDR1 is KGHDR and CDR2 is SFDVKD. V dropped 3 bases and J dropped 2; count of bases not matched to a gene: 3. The CDR3 has 16 amino acids. Written as DNA, the CDR3 is TGTGCCACCAGTGATCCTAGCGGGAGCACCTACAATGAGCAGTTCTTC. It translates to CATSDPSGSTYNEQFF.

This chain connects TRBV7-2 to TRBJ1-1; D might be TRBD1 (5 bases). The CDR3 totals 16 residues. The germline CDR1 and CDR2 sequences are SGHTA and FQGNSA. The V end was cut by 5 bases, the J end by 3 bases, with 19 bases between. DNA of the CDR3: TGTGCCAGCAGCCCAGGGTTATGGGGTGGGGACACTGAAGCTTTCTTT. Protein product: CASSPGLWGGDTEAFF.

The chain uses TRBV5-1 and TRBJ1-6; 7 bases align to TRBD1. After removal of 0 bases from V and 10 bases from J, the junction contained 7 bases not matched to a gene. The CDR3 extends over 15 amino acids. From germline, CDR1 is SGHRS and CDR2 YFSETQ. The CDR3 DNA follows: TGCGCCAGCAGCTTGGGAGACAGGGCTGGCTCACCCCTCCACTTT. Encoded protein: CASSLGDRAGSPLHF.

The V gene is TRBV24-1, the J gene TRBJ1-5; 8 positions match TRBD1. The V segment lost 5 bases and the J segment 4 bases; nucleotides outside the gene matches: 9. This CDR3 spans 16 amino acids. CDR1 and CDR2 from the germline V gene are KGHDR and SFDVKD. CDR3 amino acids: CATSGGAGGRNQPQHF. Written as DNA, the CDR3 is TGTGCCACCAGTGGAGGGGCAGGGGGCAGGAATCAGCCCCAGCATTTT.

The CDR3 DNA reads as TGCGCCAGCAGCGCCGGGACAGGGTTGAAGGTAGGGAAGTTCTTC. This encodes CASSAGTGLKVGKFF. The chain combines TRBV5-1 with TRBJ2-1, with 9 bases aligning to TRBD1. Germline V gene sequence: CDR1 SGHRS, CDR2 YFSETQ. V gave up 4 bases and J gave up 14 bases; unmatched junction bases: 16. CDR3 length equals 15 residues.

V gene TRBV5-4 combines with J gene TRBJ2-3; 12 bases fit TRBD1. The V segment lost 2 bases and the J segment 4 bases; nucleotides outside the gene matches: 5. The CDR3 is made up of 16 amino acids. Germline loops: CDR1 SGHNT, CDR2 YYREEE (reference sequence). Written as DNA, the CDR3 is TGTGCCAGCAGCTTTGGGACAGGGGGCGAGGCAGATACGCAGTATTTT. Amino acids: CASSFGTGGEADTQYF.

V and J are TRBV15 and TRBJ1-5; D call uncertain. CDR1 LNHNV and CDR2 YYDKDF come from the germline V gene (reference sequence). With 2 bases removed from V and 4 bases from J, the gap between germline ends came to 3 bases. The CDR3 is made up of 12 amino acids. CDR3 nucleotide sequence: TGTGCCACCAGCAGAATAAATCAGCCCCAGCATTTT. Protein sequence: CATSRINQPQHF.

The J gene is TRBJ2-5, the V gene TRBV6-5; 9 bases line up with TRBD2. Germline assignment: CDR1 MNHEY and CDR2 SVGAGI. After removal of 7 bases from V and 5 bases from J, the junction contained 11 bases not matched to a gene. This CDR3 spans 15 amino acids. In DNA, the CDR3 is TGTGCCAGCACCCTAAGCGGGAGGCCGGGGGAGACCCAGTACTTC. This gives the protein CASTLSGRPGETQYF.

The CDR3 spells CASSTGTTFYYEQYF. CDR3 sequence (DNA): TGTGCCAGCAGTACCGGGACAACGTTCTACTACGAGCAGTACTTC. This chain links TRBV5-5 with TRBJ2-7; D perhaps matches TRBD1 (6 bases). This CDR3 has 15 amino acids. Germline V lookup: CDR1 SGHKS, CDR2 YYEKEE (reference sequence). V lost 5 bases to trimming and J lost 3 bases, with 18 bases between them.

The J gene is TRBJ2-1, the V gene TRBV11-3, with 11 bases fitting TRBD2. This CDR3 is built from 14 residues. With V trimmed by 4 bases and J by 10 bases, 6 bases remained unmatched. In germline, CDR1 is SGHNT, CDR2 YENEEA. In DNA form, the CDR3 reads TGTGCCAGCAGCTATATAGCGGGAGGGGGGGAGCAGTTCTTC. This sequence encodes CASSYIAGGGEQFF.

The V gene is TRBV2, the J gene TRBJ2-3; D gene ambiguous. The CDR3 consists of 15 residues. Germline CDR1 is SNHLY and CDR2 is FYNNEI. V dropped 3 bases and J dropped 2 bases, with 12 bases sitting between them. The DNA of the CDR3 is TGTGCCAGCAGTGACAGGTCAATCTACACAGATACGCAGTATTTT. It encodes CASSDRSIYTDTQYF.

This sequence joins TRBV12-3 or TRBV12-4 and TRBJ1-2; TRBD1 is a possible D gene (6 bases). V was shortened by 10 bases and J by 3 bases, with 15 bases between the two germline ends. This CDR3 contains 13 residues. The DNA for the CDR3 is TGTGCCATCCGAATGCCAGGGGACTATGGCTACACCTTC. Amino acids: CAIRMPGDYGYTF.

This clone was detected only a few times. The chain has TRBV28 and TRBJ2-2; tentatively, D is TRBD1 (6 bases). The V end was cut by 6 bases, the J end by 0 bases, with 17 bases between. Looked up from germline, CDR1 is MDHEN and CDR2 is SYDVKM. CDR3 size: 17 residues. The CDR3 nucleotides are TGTGCCAGCAGCCGAGGAACCGGGACAACGAACACCGGGGAGCTGTTTTTT. Translated, it gives CASSRGTGTTNTGELFF.

The gene calls are TRBV4-1 and TRBJ1-3; 9 bases map to TRBD1. CDR3 size: 17 residues. The germline gives CDR1 MGHRA, CDR2 YSYEKL. The junction had 8 bases not matched to a gene; V was cut back by 4 bases and J by 1 base. Here the CDR3 DNA reads TGCGCCAGCAGCCCCCGGGACAGGGTCAGTTCTGGAAACACCATATATTTT. Translating gives CASSPRDRVSSGNTIYF.

This sequence joins TRBV5-4 and TRBJ1-6, with 11 bases that match TRBD1. Germline CDR1 is SGHNT and CDR2 is YYREEE (reference sequence). V was pared by 5 bases and J by 7 bases, with 8 bases of the junction left unmatched. This CDR3 is built from 16 residues. The CDR3 DNA sequence: TGTGCCAGCAGTATTGGACAGGGGGCGCGAAATTCACCCCTCCACTTT. Protein: CASSIGQGARNSPLHF.

The V call is TRBV28, the J call TRBJ1-5; 10 bases are a match to TRBD1. Germline lookup yields CDR1 MDHEN and CDR2 SYDVKM. The ends lost 6 bases at V and 6 bases at J; junction bases unmatched: 11. This CDR3 comprises 16 residues. The DNA for the CDR3 is TGTGCCAGCAGGGAGGCAGGGACAGGGGCCCTTCAGCCCCAGCATTTT. Its translation is CASREAGTGALQPQHF.

This chain joins TRBV21-1 and TRBJ2-2; the table's D call of TRBD1 was not tested on the DNA. TRBV21-1 is a known pseudogene. There are 16 residues in the CDR3. The CDR3 loop reads CASSKQHRGDTGELFF. The CDR3 nucleotides are TGTGCCAGCAGCAAACAGCACAGGGGGGACACCGGGGAGCTGTTTTTT.

The CDR3 sequence is CASSPLGEGRSQETQYF. The DNA for the CDR3 is TGTGCCAGCAGCCCATTGGGGGAGGGCCGTTCCCAAGAGACCCAGTACTTC. The chain uses TRBV7-9 and TRBJ2-5; 7 positions match TRBD2. V lost 5 bases, J lost 1 base, and 13 bases stayed unmatched. CDR3 length: 17 amino acids. Germline CDR1 and CDR2: SEHNR and FQNEAQ (reference sequence).

The rearrangement uses TRBV4-1 and TRBJ1-1, with D uncertain. Trimming took 3 bases from V and 0 from J, leaving 14 bases between them. Germline V gene sequence: CDR1 MGHRA, CDR2 YSYEKL. There are 16 residues in the CDR3. CDR3: CASSHPGRRMNTEAFF. CDR3 nucleotides: TGCGCCAGCAGCCACCCCGGACGGAGGATGAACACTGAAGCTTTCTTT.

This clone was detected a few times. The chain recombines TRBV5-1 with TRBJ1-3; maybe TRBD1 (5 bases). This CDR3 contains 16 residues. Germline-derived CDR1 and CDR2 are SGHRS and YFSETQ. The ends were cut back, 2 bases at V and 0 bases at J, with 12 bases in the middle. The CDR3 DNA reads TGCGCCAGCAGCTTACGCGGGGGTATCTCTGGAAACACCATATATTTT. Translation: CASSLRGGISGNTIYF.

The V and J genes are TRBV19 and TRBJ2-3; D is ambiguous. V shed 3 bases and J shed 0 bases, with 10 bases lying between them. The CDR3 covers 15 residues. Germline lookup yields CDR1 LNHDA and CDR2 SQIVND (reference sequence). The CDR3 DNA sequence: TGTGCCAGTAGTATCAGAAGCGCTAGCACAGATACGCAGTATTTT. This encodes CASSIRSASTDTQYF.

V and J are TRBV28 and TRBJ1-1; 7 nucleotides agree with TRBD1. Germline V gene sequence: CDR1 MDHEN, CDR2 SYDVKM. After removal of 5 bases from V and 1 base from J, the junction contained 7 bases not matched to a gene. The CDR3 is 15 residues long. DNA of the CDR3: TGTGCCAGCAGTCTCACAGGGGCGCCGAACACTGAAGCTTTCTTT. This codes for CASSLTGAPNTEAFF.

The chain has TRBV10-1 and TRBJ2-1, with a weak D call TRBD1 (5 bases). Germline values: CDR1 WNHNN, CDR2 SYGVQD (reference sequence). CDR3 length: 14 residues. Trimming removed 5 bases at V and 2 bases at J, with 10 bases between. CDR3 amino acids: CASSSDRAYNEQFF. The CDR3 DNA follows: TGCGCCAGCAGTTCAGACAGAGCCTACAATGAGCAGTTCTTC.

This clone appeared once. V usage is TRBV25-1 and J usage is TRBJ2-1; D gene ambiguous. Germline V lookup: CDR1 MGHDK, CDR2 SYGVNS. The CDR3 is made up of 11 amino acids. Trimming stripped 4 bases from V and 7 bases from J, with 5 bases between. This chain's CDR3 is CASSGYNEQFF. DNA for the CDR3: TGTGCCAGCAGTGGCTATAATGAGCAGTTCTTC.

The chain combines TRBV10-2 with TRBJ1-3; D gene unclear. Trimming removed 3 bases at V and 4 bases at J, with 16 bases between. The CDR3 has 16 residues. Germline V CDR1 and CDR2: WSHSY, SAAADI. The CDR3 region is CASSDPGEGPGNTIYF. CDR3 sequence (DNA): TGCGCCAGCAGTGACCCTGGGGAGGGCCCCGGAAACACCATATATTTT.